This record covers a single TCR beta chain. As yet, its antigen is unknown. Trimming left V 9 bases short and J 6 bases short, with 21 bases between. There are 14 residues in the CDR3. CDR1 is SNHLY and CDR2 is FYNNEI in the germline V gene. The data were produced by immunoSEQ multiplex PCR, yet TCRdb's version contains in-frame clones alone and is incomplete. Of 1,100,000 or so clones in the sample, about 80% were seen once. The data were obtained in a study of shared clonotypes between healthy human individuals. Notes on the study in general: Sequencing depth was a factor that was expected to affect clonotype sharing among donors. Unshared clonotypes carried lower generation probabilities than those common to all four donors.

The source is a man aged 18 to 35 in good health. Some clones in this sample may be carry-over from other donors' samples. This chain uses TRBV2 with TRBJ2-7, with D perhaps TRBD2 (7 bases). Sequencing was done on a sample of memory CD4+ T cells from PBMCs. Subset denoted: CD45RA-negative fraction. The CDR3 nucleotides are TGTGCCAGTAGCCGCGGGGGCGCGGTACTCGAGCAGTACTTC. As protein: CASSRGGAVLEQYF.